The clone carrying this T cell receptor beta chain was seen only once. Its cognate antigen is unknown. The germline V gene encodes CDR1 DFQATT and CDR2 SNEGSKA (reference sequence). This CDR3 has 11 amino acids. V was cut by 5 bases and J by 14 bases, with 18 bases left in between. Time point in this sample: week 23, last vaccination. Each dose of the vaccine consisted of 300 ug of mutant IDH1 20-mer peptide, with topical imiquimod. Profiling relied on immunoSEQ multiplex PCR, and the TCRdb table lists in-frame clones only, not all of them. The sample has tens of thousands of clones; around 76% are singletons. The entry originates in a study of a mutant IDH1 vaccine in newly diagnosed glioma. Study as a whole: Treated patients were roughly 62% male, about 38% female, mean age roughly 40 years.

The specimen comprised PBMCs, sampled from a glioma patient whose treatment included an IDH1 peptide vaccine. This chain links TRBV20-1 with TRBJ1-2, with D perhaps matching TRBD1 (6 bases). The clonotype was recovered from a man between 45 and 60 years old with glioma. CDR3 region: CSAFFTGYGTF. CDR3 nucleotides: TGCAGTGCTTTTTTTACAGGGTATGGAACCTTC.